A selection of T cell receptor beta chains follows, all from one sample in a study of prognosis after radiotherapy for stage I lung cancer. TCRdb re-derived calls from the multiplex PCR reads in MiXCR, one entry per CDR3 protein. The profile shows tens of thousands of distinct CDR3 sequences, 40% to 50% of them singletons. The sample consisted of PBMCs, taken before or after stereotactic body radiation therapy (not recorded which). Receptors were obtained from a donor over 45 with non-small cell lung cancer. CDR3s include the opening cysteine and the closing phenylalanine or tryptophan. The D gene is left open where the match is weak. Expanded clones are given a class, and other clones once, few, many or no size at all.

d_call clone_size j_call v_call cdr3_aa cdr3_nt
NA NA TRBJ1-2 TRBV6-2/TRBV6-3 CASSWEGPDYGYTF TGTGCCAGCAGTTGGGAGGGGCCGGACTATGGCTACACCTTC
TRBD1 many TRBJ2-1 TRBV6-1 CASSQGQGGYNEQFF TGTGCCAGCAGCCAGGGACAGGGGGGATACAATGAGCAGTTCTTC
TRBD1 many TRBJ1-6 TRBV2 CASETGQYNSPLHF TGTGCCAGCGAGACGGGACAGTATAATTCACCCCTCCACTTT
TRBD1 many TRBJ2-3 TRBV28 CASSFWQGARDTQYF TGTGCCAGCAGTTTCTGGCAGGGGGCTAGAGATACGCAGTATTTT
TRBD2 many TRBJ2-1 TRBV4-3 CASSQDPAGRYNEQFF TGCGCCAGCAGCCAAGATCCAGCGGGACGCTACAATGAGCAGTTCTTC
NA NA TRBJ2-7 TRBV5-5 CASTLDSSYEQYF TGTGCCAGCACCCTGGACAGTTCCTACGAGCAGTACTTC
NA medium-sized TRBJ1-2 TRBV30 CAWSVAGRTNYGYTF TGTGCCTGGAGTGTAGCGGGCAGGACGAACTATGGCTACACCTTC
NA medium-sized TRBJ2-2 TRBV5-1 CASSPTRGNTGELFF TGCGCCAGCAGCCCAACTAGGGGGAACACCGGGGAGCTGTTTTTT
NA many TRBJ2-7 TRBV4-2 CASSQERGGYEQYF TGTGCCAGCAGCCAAGAGCGGGGCGGGTACGAGCAGTACTTC
TRBD1 NA TRBJ2-3 TRBV24-1 CATSDSRRTGDYTQYF TGTGCCACCAGTGATTCGCGGCGGACAGGGGATTATACGCAGTATTTT
NA few TRBJ2-2 TRBV11-2 CASSLVSNTGELFF TGTGCCAGCAGCTTAGTGTCGAACACCGGGGAGCTGTTTTTT
NA many TRBJ1-2 TRBV6-4 CASSPGTESTGYTF TGTGCCAGCAGCCCCGGGACGGAAAGCACTGGCTACACCTTC
NA many TRBJ1-2 TRBV6-2/TRBV6-3 CASSFEGRGYTF TGTGCCAGCAGTTTTGAGGGACGGGGCTACACCTTC
TRBD2 medium-sized TRBJ2-1 TRBV6-8 CASSYSRGLANSYNEQFF TGTGCCAGCAGTTACTCGAGGGGACTAGCCAACTCCTACAATGAGCAGTTCTTC
NA NA TRBJ1-5 TRBV28 CARSHRRDQPQHF TGTGCCAGGAGTCATAGGAGAGATCAGCCCCAGCATTTT
NA NA TRBJ2-6 TRBV12-3/TRBV12-4 CASGYSGANVLTF TGTGCCAGCGGATACTCTGGTGCCAACGTCCTGACTTTC
NA many TRBJ2-1 TRBV20-1 CSARDSRLGLNEQFF TGCAGTGCTAGGGACAGTCGACTTGGGTTGAATGAGCAGTTCTTC